This T cell receptor beta chain derives from a study of cytomegalovirus exposure and HLA in healthy donors. Background on the study: An earlier analysis found some 100 million unique TCR beta sequences from roughly 170 million T cells. General study findings and limits: TRBV6-2, TRBV6-3 and some other V segments were excluded as indistinguishable. The classifier reportedly diagnosed cytomegalovirus status with high sensitivity and specificity.

Primers: 60 Vbeta forward and 13 Jbeta reverse. Produced via immunoSEQ multiplex PCR; TCRdb's table is partial and in-frame only. The sample yields more than 150,000 clones, less than 90% seen once. CDR1 is SGHAT, CDR2 FQNNGV, per germline. CDR3 length equals 14 residues. Germline trimming cut 5 bases from V and 10 bases from J; bases unmatched to any gene: 6. Note on this clone: The target antigen is unknown.

The source is a boy aged 5 to 17 in good health and CMV-seronegative. The rearrangement uses TRBV11-2 and TRBJ1-6; 9 bases map to TRBD1. Input material: PBMCs. CDR3 nucleotide sequence: TGTGCCAGCAGCCCTCGGGACAGGGTCTCACCCCTCCACTTT. As protein: CASSPRDRVSPLHF.